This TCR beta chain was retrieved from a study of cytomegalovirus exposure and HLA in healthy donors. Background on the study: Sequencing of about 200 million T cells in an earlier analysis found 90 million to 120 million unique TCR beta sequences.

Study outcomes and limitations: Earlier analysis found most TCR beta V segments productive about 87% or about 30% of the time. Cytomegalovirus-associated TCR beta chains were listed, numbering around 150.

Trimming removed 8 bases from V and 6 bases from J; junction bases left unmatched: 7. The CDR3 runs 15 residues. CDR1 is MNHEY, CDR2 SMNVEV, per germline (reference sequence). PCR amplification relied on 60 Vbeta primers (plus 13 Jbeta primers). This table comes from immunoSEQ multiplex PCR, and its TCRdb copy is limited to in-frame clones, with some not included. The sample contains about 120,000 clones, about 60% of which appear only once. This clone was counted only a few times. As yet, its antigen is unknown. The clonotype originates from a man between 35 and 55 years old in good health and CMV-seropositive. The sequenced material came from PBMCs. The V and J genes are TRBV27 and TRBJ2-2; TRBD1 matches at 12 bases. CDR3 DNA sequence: TGTGCCAGCGGCCGGGACAGGGGGCCTTCCGGGGAGCTGTTTTTT. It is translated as CASGRDRGPSGELFF.